This paragraph covers one T cell receptor (beta chain) sequence. Clones were read by immunoSEQ multiplex PCR, and TCRdb kept only the in-frame ones, dropping some. The table has roughly 34,000 clones, under 90% seen once; the top ten hold 1.3%. This sample is drawn from a study of T cells in narcolepsy. Sequenced material: CD45RA- memory CD4+ T cells from PBMCs. The TCR sequence derives from a human donor with narcolepsy.

DNA for the CDR3: TGTGCCACCAGCAGAGATCCGGGGACTGAAGCTTTCTTT. Protein sequence: CATSRDPGTEAFF. The genes are TRBV15 and TRBJ1-1; D not certain. This CDR3 comprises 13 residues. Germline assignment: CDR1 LNHNV and CDR2 YYDKDF (reference sequence). V lost 0 bases and J 5 bases, leaving 7 bases between the germline ends. Full variable domain (missing parts from reference TRBV15 and TRBJ1-1): DAMVIQNPRYQVTQFGKPVTLSCSQTLNHNVMYWYQQKSSQAPKLLFHYYDKDFNNEADTPDNFQSRRPNTSFCFLDIRSPGLGDTAMYLCATSRDPGTEAFFGQGTRLTVV.